These 20 T cell receptor beta chains came from one sample sequenced in a study of CD8 T cells in Susac syndrome. It was with random hexamers that about 0.45 to 1 ug RNA was reverse transcribed. TCRdb processed the immunoSEQ multiplex PCR reads anew with MiXCR; each CDR3 protein has one entry. In the table there are about 200,000 distinct CDR3 sequences, roughly 91% of which are singletons. Material for sequencing was CD4+ T cells from PBMCs. All receptors derive from a human donor with Susac syndrome.

The gene calls are TRBV7-9 and TRBJ2-1, with no clear D. V shed 5 bases and J shed 3 bases, with 14 bases lying between them. This CDR3 has 15 residues. CDR1 is SEHNR and CDR2 is FQNEAQ in the germline V gene (reference sequence). Here the CDR3 DNA reads TGTGCCAGCAGCGAAGAAGGCGCCCTCTACAATGAGCAGTTCTTC. It is translated as CASSEEGALYNEQFF.

V gene TRBV20-1 combines with J gene TRBJ2-3; D not certain. Per the germline V gene, CDR1 is DFQATT and CDR2 is SNEGSKA (reference sequence). Between the trimmed V and J ends, which lost 0 bases and 1 base, there was a span of 5 bases. The CDR3 has 13 residues. This CDR3 reads CSARDAGTDTQYF. As DNA, the CDR3 is TGCAGTGCTAGAGATGCGGGCACAGATACGCAGTATTTT.

V gene TRBV6-5 combines with J gene TRBJ2-5; perhaps D is TRBD1 or TRBD2 (5 bases each). This CDR3 has 12 residues. Germline values: CDR1 MNHEY, CDR2 SVGAGI. V was trimmed by 4 bases and J by 13 bases, leaving 16 bases between them. The CDR3 region has the DNA TGTGCCAGCAGTTCCCCTCCCGGGGCCGCGTACTTC. Its translation is CASSSPPGAAYF.

The chain has TRBV3-1 and TRBJ1-2; 8 bases match TRBD1. Germline CDR1 is LGHDT and CDR2 is YNNKEL (reference sequence). The junction had 6 bases not matched to a gene; V was cut back by 1 base and J by 2 bases. CDR3 length: 16 amino acids. The CDR3 sequence is CASSQVGTGPNYGYTF. CDR3 in DNA: TGTGCCAGCAGCCAAGTTGGGACAGGCCCAAACTATGGCTACACCTTC.

V and J are TRBV6-6 and TRBJ2-6; the D is unclear. The V and J ends lost 6 bases and 0 bases respectively, with 6 bases between them. This CDR3 is 14 amino acids long. Germline V lookup: CDR1 MNHNY, CDR2 SVGAGI (reference sequence). CDR3 loop: CASRRYSGANVLTF. DNA for the CDR3: TGTGCCAGCAGGCGATACTCTGGGGCCAACGTCCTGACTTTC.

This clonotype was seen a single time. This sequence joins TRBV19 and TRBJ2-1, with 8 bases aligning to TRBD1. The CDR3 has 15 amino acids. Trimming cost V 2 bases and J 4 bases; bases outside gene matches: 4. Germline V gene data show CDR1 as LNHDA and CDR2 as SQIVND (reference sequence). The CDR3 DNA reads as TGTGCCAGTAGTATATCAGGGGGCGAGTACAATGAGCAGTTCTTC. This encodes CASSISGGEYNEQFF.

The chain has TRBV12-3 or TRBV12-4 and TRBJ1-3; D uncertain. The V end was cut by 6 bases, the J end by 0 bases, with 9 bases between. The CDR3 has 14 amino acids. The CDR3 bases are TGTGCCAGCAGCCGACGGAACTCTGGAAACACCATATATTTT. The encoded protein is CASSRRNSGNTIYF.

The rearrangement links TRBV6-5 to TRBJ1-3; D unresolved. From germline, CDR1 is MNHEY and CDR2 SVGAGI. The CDR3 runs 15 residues. V dropped 0 bases and J dropped 7 bases, with 13 bases sitting between them. CDR3 nucleotide sequence: TGTGCCAGCAGTTACTCGAGAAGGGCTCGGAACACCATATATTTT. The encoded protein is CASSYSRRARNTIYF.

The rearrangement links TRBV29-1 to TRBJ1-1, with 11 bases fitting TRBD1. CDR1 SQVTM and CDR2 ANQGSEA come from the germline V gene. The CDR3 runs 14 residues. V trimming: 4 bases; J trimming: 5 bases; junction bases outside the gene matches: 6. CDR3 nucleotides: TGCAGCGTTGCGGACAGGGGGCGCGGAACTGAAGCTTTCTTT. This sequence encodes CSVADRGRGTEAFF.

V usage is TRBV9 and J usage is TRBJ2-5; D uncertain. The germline gives CDR1 SGDLS, CDR2 YYNGEE. V was trimmed by 4 bases and J by 8 bases, leaving 15 bases between them. The CDR3 spans 13 residues. The CDR3 DNA reads as TGTGCCAGCAGCCCCTATCCAGGTGGTACCCAGTACTTC. Amino acids: CASSPYPGGTQYF.

This chain uses TRBV24-1 with TRBJ2-3, with 9 bases aligning to TRBD2. The J segment lost 6 bases and the V segment lost 7 bases, leaving 7 bases of the junction unmatched. CDR3 length: 14 residues. The germline V gene encodes CDR1 KGHDR and CDR2 SFDVKD. DNA of the CDR3: TGTGCCACCAGGACTAGCGGAGTGGGGGATACGCAGTATTTT. Translation: CATRTSGVGDTQYF.

The CDR3 spells CASSAGALAGANVLTF. DNA for the CDR3: TGTGCCAGCAGTGCGGGAGCCTTGGCTGGGGCCAACGTCCTGACTTTC. The rearrangement uses TRBV2 and TRBJ2-6; a possible D gene is TRBD2 (6 bases). Trimming pared 4 bases from V and 2 bases from J, leaving 12 bases between. Germline loops: CDR1 SNHLY, CDR2 FYNNEI. CDR3 length: 16 residues.

The gene calls are TRBV28 and TRBJ2-6; D ambiguous. Deletions cut 10 bases from V and 0 bases from J, with 10 bases between. CDR3 length equals 14 residues. Germline V gene data show CDR1 as MDHEN and CDR2 as SYDVKM. The CDR3 DNA follows: TGTGCCACCTTAGATGACTCTGGGGCCAACGTCCTGACTTTC. Encoded protein: CATLDDSGANVLTF.

The chain links TRBV5-1 to TRBJ2-2; D gene uncertain. Trimming left V 0 bases short and J 2 bases short, with 8 bases between. The CDR3 covers 15 residues. Germline assignment: CDR1 SGHRS and CDR2 YFSETQ. DNA for the CDR3: TGCGCCAGCAGCTTGGAAGGAGCTAACACCGGGGAGCTGTTTTTT. Encoded protein: CASSLEGANTGELFF.

The chain carries TRBV5-6 and TRBJ1-2; possibly TRBD1 for D (5 bases). Germline V gene data show CDR1 as SGHDT and CDR2 as YYEEEE. Trimming cost V 4 bases and J 4 bases, with 11 bases left between them. CDR3 size: 13 residues. The CDR3 DNA reads as TGTGCCAGCAGCCCTGGACACTCCTATGGCTACACCTTC. Residues: CASSPGHSYGYTF. Supplemented by reference TRBV5-6 and TRBJ1-2, the full variable domain reads DAGVTQSPTHLIKTRGQQVTLRCSPKSGHDTVSWYQQALGQGPQFIFQYYEEEERQRGNFPDRFSGHQFPNYSSELNVNALLLGDSALYLCASSPGHSYGYTFGSGTRLTVV.

The chain combines TRBV5-5 with TRBJ2-5, with no clear D. This CDR3 is built from 14 residues. The germline V gene encodes CDR1 SGHKS and CDR2 YYEKEE (reference sequence). The ends were cut back, 6 bases at V and 4 bases at J, with 16 bases in the middle. CDR3 amino acids: CASNFSPPRETQYF. The CDR3, as DNA: TGTGCCAGCAACTTTTCGCCTCCGAGAGAGACCCAGTACTTC.

The genes are TRBV7-3 and TRBJ1-1; 8 positions agree with TRBD1. Looked up from germline, CDR1 is SGHTA and CDR2 is FQGTGA. The CDR3 runs to 14 residues. V lost 1 base and J lost 3; bases outside the gene matches: 1. The CDR3: CASSLNRGDTEAFF. CDR3 coding DNA: TGTGCCAGCAGCTTAAACAGGGGGGACACTGAAGCTTTCTTT.

This clonotype was seen a single time. The DNA for the CDR3 is TGTGCCAGCAGCTTCAACAGGGATACTGAAGCTTTCTTT. This gives the protein CASSFNRDTEAFF. The rearrangement joins TRBV7-6 to TRBJ1-1; TRBD1 might be the D (6 bases). V was shortened by 3 bases and J by 5 bases, with 10 bases between the two germline ends. This CDR3 has 13 amino acids. Germline CDR1 is SGHVS and CDR2 is FNYEAQ.

The chain carries TRBV11-1 and TRBJ1-1; 7 nucleotides align to TRBD1. Germline V gene data show CDR1 as SGHAT and CDR2 as FQDESV (reference sequence). This CDR3 is built from 14 residues. Trimming took 5 bases from V and 7 from J; bases not matched to a gene: 10. Here the CDR3 DNA reads TGTGCCAGCAGCCGTAGTGGGACAGTAAATGAAGCTTTCTTT. Its translation is CASSRSGTVNEAFF.

This clonotype has just one count. V gene TRBV20-1 combines with J gene TRBJ1-1; 10 nucleotides match TRBD1. Per the germline V gene, CDR1 is DFQATT and CDR2 is SNEGSKA (reference sequence). This CDR3 has 13 amino acids. V shed 6 bases and J 4 bases; nucleotides not matched to a gene: 5. CDR3 nucleotide sequence: TGCAGTGCGGCAAGGACAGGGGGCACTGAAGCTTTCTTT. This sequence encodes CSAARTGGTEAFF.